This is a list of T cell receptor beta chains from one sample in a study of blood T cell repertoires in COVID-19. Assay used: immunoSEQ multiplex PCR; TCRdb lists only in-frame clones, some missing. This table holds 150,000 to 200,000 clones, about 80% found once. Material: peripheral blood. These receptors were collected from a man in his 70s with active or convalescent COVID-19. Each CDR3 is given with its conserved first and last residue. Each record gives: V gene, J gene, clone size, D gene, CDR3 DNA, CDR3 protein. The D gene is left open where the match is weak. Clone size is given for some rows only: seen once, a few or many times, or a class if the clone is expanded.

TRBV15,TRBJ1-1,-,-,TGTGCCACCAGCAGAGAGTGGGGGGGCGCGAACACTGAAGCTTTCTTT,CATSREWGGANTEAFF
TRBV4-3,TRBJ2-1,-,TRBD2,TGCGCCAGCAGCCTCGGGTCGGGACTAGCGGGAGTCCTAGATGAGCAGTTCTTC,CASSLGSGLAGVLDEQFF
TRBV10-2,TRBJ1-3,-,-,TGCGCCAGCAGCCCGTCGGGGAGCGGAAACACCATATATTTT,CASSPSGSGNTIYF
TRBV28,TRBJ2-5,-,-,TGTGCCAGCAGTTTCCCGGACAGTCAAGAGACCCAGTACTTC,CASSFPDSQETQYF
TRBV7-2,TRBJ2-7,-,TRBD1,TGTGCCAGCAGCTTAGGTCAGGGGGATTACGAGCAGTACTTC,CASSLGQGDYEQYF
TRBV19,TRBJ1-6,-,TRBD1,TGTGCCAGTAATAACAGGGGTAATTCACCCCTCCACTTT,CASNNRGNSPLHF
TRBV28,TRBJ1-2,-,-,TGTGCCAGCAGTTCGGGGACATGGAGGATCTATGGCTACACCTTC,CASSSGTWRIYGYTF
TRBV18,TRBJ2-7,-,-,TGTGCCAGCTCACCACGGCTTACAGGGACCACCTACGAGCAGTACTTC,CASSPRLTGTTYEQYF
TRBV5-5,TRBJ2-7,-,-,TGTGCCAGCAGCTTGGCTGATCGAGATCTCGAGCAGTACTTC,CASSLADRDLEQYF
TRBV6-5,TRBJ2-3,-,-,TGTGCCAGCAGTACAAATCATTTGAGCACAGATACGCAGTATTTT,CASSTNHLSTDTQYF
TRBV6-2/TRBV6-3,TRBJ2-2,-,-,TGTGCCAGCAGTTACGTTAGGACAGCGAACACCGGGGAGCTGTTTTTT,CASSYVRTANTGELFF
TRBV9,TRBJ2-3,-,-,TGTGCCAGCAGCGTAACAGGGACCACAGATACGCAGTATTTT,CASSVTGTTDTQYF
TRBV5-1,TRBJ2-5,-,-,TGCGCCAGCAGCTCGACCCCCTCCCAGGGAGAGACCCAGTACTTC,CASSSTPSQGETQYF
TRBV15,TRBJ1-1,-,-,TGTGCCACCAGCAGAGGGGGATATGGGGCGGCTTTCTTT,CATSRGGYGAAFF
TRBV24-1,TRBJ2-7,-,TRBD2,TGTGCCACCTCCGACGGCGGGAGTAAGTACGAGCAGTACTTC,CATSDGGSKYEQYF
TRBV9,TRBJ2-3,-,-,TGTGCCAGCAGCGTAGTGGCGGGCACAGATACGCAGTATTTT,CASSVVAGTDTQYF
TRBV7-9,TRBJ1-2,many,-,TGTGCCAGCAGCCACACAACCAACTATGGCTACACCTTC,CASSHTTNYGYTF
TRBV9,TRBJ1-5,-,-,TGTGCCAGCAGCGTAGGGGAGGGAAATCAGCCCCAGCATTTT,CASSVGEGNQPQHF
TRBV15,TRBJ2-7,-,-,TGTGCCACCAGCAGAGATAGCGGACGGTCCTACGAGCAGTACTTC,CATSRDSGRSYEQYF
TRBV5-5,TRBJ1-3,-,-,TGTGCCAGCAGCTTGCGGCAGGGCGCTTCTGGAAACACCATATATTTT,CASSLRQGASGNTIYF
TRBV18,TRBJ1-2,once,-,TGTGCCAGCTCCACCGGCAGGGATGGCAACTATGGCTACACCTTC,CASSTGRDGNYGYTF
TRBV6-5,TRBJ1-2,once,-,TGTGCCAGCAGTTACTCTGGCGCAGGGGCGGCTGGCTACACCTTC,CASSYSGAGAAGYTF
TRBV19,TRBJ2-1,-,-,TGTGCCAGCAGACTTAGGACAGATTCACTTGAGCAGTTCTTC,CASRLRTDSLEQFF
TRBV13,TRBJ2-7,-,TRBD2,TGTGCCAGCAGCCATGGGACTAGCGGGAGGCTTTACGAGCAGTACTTC,CASSHGTSGRLYEQYF
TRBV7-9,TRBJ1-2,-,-,TGTGCCAGCAGCCCATGGACAGAGGCTAACTATGGCTACACCTTC,CASSPWTEANYGYTF
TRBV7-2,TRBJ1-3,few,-,TGTGCCAGCAGCCTGGTCAGGGGAGACGGAAACACCATATATTTT,CASSLVRGDGNTIYF
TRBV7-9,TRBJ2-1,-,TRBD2,TGTGCCAGCAGACCTCTAGCGGGGGTGCGGCGCGTCTCCTACAATGAGCAGTTCTTC,CASRPLAGVRRVSYNEQFF
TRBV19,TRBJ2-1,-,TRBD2,TGTGCCAGTAGTATAGGGGAGGGGTACAATGAGCAGTTCTTC,CASSIGEGYNEQFF